Here is one T cell receptor beta chain with its context. This table comes from immunoSEQ multiplex PCR, and its TCRdb copy is limited to in-frame clones, with some not included. The profile covers some 130,000 clones, with approximately 92% appearing a single time and 2.5% taken by the ten largest. This specimen comes from a study of control samples from healthy donors and cancer patients. Deletions cut 0 bases from V and 11 bases from J, with 5 bases between. Germline V CDR1 and CDR2: WNHNN, SYGVQD (reference sequence). CDR3 length equals 12 residues. The J gene is TRBJ1-6, the V gene TRBV10-1; D ambiguous. The source of this sequence is a man aged 40-50 years in good health. Material: blood. CDR3 region: CASSESGTPLHF. DNA of the CDR3: TGCGCCAGCAGTGAGTCGGGGACACCCCTCCACTTT.